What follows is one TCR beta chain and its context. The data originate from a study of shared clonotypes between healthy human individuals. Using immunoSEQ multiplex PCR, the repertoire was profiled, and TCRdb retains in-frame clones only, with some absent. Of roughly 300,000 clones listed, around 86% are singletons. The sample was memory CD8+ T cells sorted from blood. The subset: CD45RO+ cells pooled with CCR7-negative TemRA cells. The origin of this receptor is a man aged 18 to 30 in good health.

CDR3 region: CASSRTETGFRYGYTF. The CDR3 DNA sequence: TGCGCCAGCAGCCGGACCGAGACAGGTTTCCGTTATGGCTACACCTTC. V gene TRBV4-1 combines with J gene TRBJ1-2, with a possible D match to TRBD1 (6 bases). The germline gives CDR1 MGHRA, CDR2 YSYEKL. The V end lost 4 bases, the J end lost 5 bases, and 20 bases lay between the germline ends. The CDR3 extends over 16 amino acids.